The 4 T cell receptor beta chains below all came from one sample that was sequenced in a study of tumor-infiltrating lymphocytes in primary liver carcinoma. The source of the blood RNA was unsorted whole blood, and germline DNA was extracted as well. Making TCR beta cDNA involved 400 to 600 ng total RNA and a constant-region primer. Libraries covering TCR beta were generated through three nested multiplex PCR rounds (using a slightly modified ARM-PCR). With TRBV1-TRBV30 forward primers and a C-beta reverse primer, the first two PCR rounds were run for around 11 cycles each. From the multiplex PCR reads, TCRdb called clonotypes with MiXCR, one entry per CDR3 protein. This sample has 310,000 or so distinct CDR3 sequences, with more than 55% found just once. Sequencing was carried out using peripheral blood. Every receptor here comes from a woman aged 25 to 45 with primary liver carcinoma and hepatitis B virus infection.

On this clonotype itself: The junction departs from the called germline gene at one end, perhaps through a read error. The chain recombines TRBV11-3 with TRBJ2-3, with D possibly matching TRBD2 (6 bases). Germline lookup yields CDR1 SGHNT and CDR2 YENEEA. The CDR3 runs to 16 residues. This chain's CDR3 is CASSLDIGRHTDRQYF. The CDR3 region has the DNA TGTGCCAGCAGCTTGGATATCGGGAGACACACAGATAGGCAGTATTTT.

About this clonotype itself: It is likely a read error, because the conserved phenylalanine at the end of the CDR3 is missing. The rearrangement joins TRBV7-9 to TRBJ2-2; 9 bases match TRBD2. The J segment lost 5 bases and the V segment lost 6 bases, leaving 10 bases of the junction unmatched. Germline-derived CDR1 and CDR2 are SEHNR and FQNEAQ (reference sequence). This CDR3 region has 16 residues. The CDR3 loop is CASSLGLALATGELFL. The DNA for the CDR3 is TGTGCCAGCAGTTTGGGACTAGCCTTGGCTACCGGGGAGCTGTTTCTT.

A word on this clonotype: This CDR3 is missing its conserved last phenylalanine or tryptophan, likely due to a read error. The CDR3 sequence: CASRHSGPSYEQYI. The DNA for the CDR3 is TGTGCCAGCAGGCATAGCGGGCCTTCCTACGAGCAGTACATA. The chain has TRBV6-2 or TRBV6-3 and TRBJ2-7; TRBD2 agrees at 7 bases. The CDR3 sequence is 14 residues long. After removal of 6 bases from V and 1 base from J, the junction contained 6 bases not matched to a gene. Germline CDR1 reads MNHEY; CDR2 reads SVGEGT.

With regard to this clonotype: Given a much more abundant clone one base away, this may be a read error. The rearrangement uses TRBV29-1 and TRBJ2-3; 10 bases are a match to TRBD2. Germline CDR1 is SQVTM and CDR2 is ANQGSEA. V trimming: 4 bases; J trimming: 4 bases; junction bases outside the gene matches: 8. There are 15 residues in the CDR3. The DNA for the CDR3 is TGCAGCGTTGTCCCTAGCGGGAGAAGCGCAGATACGCAGTATTTT. Its translation is CSVVPSGRSADTQYF.